The source of this T cell receptor (beta chain) is a study of T cell changes during pregnancy in multiple sclerosis. The germline V gene has CDR1 SGHTA and CDR2 FQGNSA. The V and J ends lost 3 bases and 3 bases respectively, with 11 bases between them. The CDR3 is 14 residues long. Libraries were prepared by immunoSEQ multiplex PCR; TCRdb keeps only in-frame clonotypes and omits some of them. The sample comprises some 97,000 clones, 85% to 95% of which are singletons, and 1.2% rests with the top ten. The clonotype was recovered from a female donor with multiple sclerosis, enrolled in a pregnancy study. The V and J genes are TRBV7-2 and TRBJ1-2; weak D call: TRBD1 (5 bases). The sequencing used peripheral blood, collected in the second trimester of pregnancy. CDR3 bases: TGTGCCAGCAGCTTTCGGAGGGGAGACTATGGCTACACCTTC. Translating gives CASSFRRGDYGYTF.